The clone carrying this T cell receptor (beta chain) was detected many times. PCR was performed a second time for roughly 6 to 12 cycles using a sample-barcoded 5' primer and a J-beta primer mix. Researchers report that a template-switch adaptor with 12 random nucleotides tagged each cDNA molecule. TCRdb passed the 5' RACE reads through MiXCR, listing each CDR3 protein once. This sample carries 900,000 to 950,000 distinct CDR3 sequences, under 35% of them seen once, and the ten largest clones take roughly 10%. The CDR3 covers 15 residues. V lost 4 bases to trimming and J lost 7 bases, with 23 bases between them. Looked up from germline, CDR1 is SQVTM and CDR2 is ANQGSEA. These data come from a study of blood T cells in healthy people across ages. The same data also went into a second study, on T cells of mothers and their children. That publication notes: RNA extracted was entirely used for cDNA synthesis, 1.5 ug per 15 ul. A slight, non-significant increase in overlap was found for related mother-child pairs relative to unrelated pairs. No clones detected were persistent microchimeric T cell clones.

The sample taken for sequencing was blood. This clonotype was obtained from a woman in her thirties or forties in good health. The chain recombines TRBV29-1 with TRBJ2-7; possibly TRBD1 for D (6 bases). Written as DNA, the CDR3 is TGCAGCGTTGCCTACCAGGGGCTCCTACGAATTGAGCAGTACTTC. Translated: CSVAYQGLLRIEQYF.